What follows are 23 T cell receptor beta chains derived from one specimen sequenced in a study of shared clonotypes between healthy human individuals. The data were produced by immunoSEQ multiplex PCR, yet TCRdb's version contains in-frame clones alone and is incomplete. The sample shows over 850,000 clones, approximately 80% of them seen only once. The sequenced sample consisted of memory CD4+ T cells from PBMCs. The subset here: CD45RA-negative fraction. The receptor set was obtained from a man aged 18-30 years in good health. Some clones in this sample may be carry-over from other donors' samples.

CDR3 sequence (DNA): TGTGCCAGCAGCGCTCGTGACCAGAACACCGGGGAGCTGTTTTTT. Translating it yields CASSARDQNTGELFF. This chain links TRBV9 with TRBJ2-2; D is undetermined. The V end lost 3 bases, the J end lost 1 base, and 10 bases lay between the germline ends. The CDR3 length is 15 residues. The germline CDR1 and CDR2 sequences are SGDLS and YYNGEE.

The chain has TRBV28 and TRBJ2-5; the match to TRBD2 covers 7 bases. CDR3 length: 15 amino acids. Trimming took 4 bases from V and 4 from J; bases not matched to a gene: 9. The germline gives CDR1 MDHEN, CDR2 SYDVKM. Written as DNA, the CDR3 is TGTGCCAGCAGTTCGGGCGGGAGTTCGGGAGAGACCCAGTACTTC. Encoded protein: CASSSGGSSGETQYF.

The chain links TRBV7-6 to TRBJ2-6, with 7 nucleotides matching TRBD2. The CDR3 length is 17 residues. J gave up 4 bases and V 10 bases, and 16 bases lay outside the gene matches. CDR1 and CDR2 (germline): SGHVS, FNYEAQ. CDR3 sequence (DNA): TGTGCCACCTTTTTCGGGGGAGGGCCGTTAGGGGCCAACGTCCTGACTTTC. Its translation is CATFFGGGPLGANVLTF.

The genes are TRBV7-7 and TRBJ1-1; no reliable D call. This CDR3 region has 13 residues. Trimming removed 0 bases from V and 0 bases from J, with 2 bases in between. Germline V gene sequence: CDR1 SSHAT, CDR2 FNYEAQ (reference sequence). The CDR3 spells CASSLAMNTEAFF. CDR3 nucleotide sequence: TGTGCCAGCAGCTTAGCAATGAACACTGAAGCTTTCTTT.

This clone was counted only a few times. The chain joins TRBV11-2 to TRBJ1-1; D not certain. Trimming took 1 base from V and 3 from J, leaving 6 bases between them. The CDR3 length is 13 residues. Germline loops: CDR1 SGHAT, CDR2 FQNNGV. The CDR3 nucleotides are TGTGCCAGCAGCTTAGCCTGGGACACTGAAGCTTTCTTT. Translated: CASSLAWDTEAFF. Drawing the rest from reference TRBV11-2 and TRBJ1-1, the complete variable domain is EAGVAQSPRYKIIEKRQSVAFWCNPISGHATLYWYQQILGQGPKLLIQFQNNGVVDDSQLPKDRFSAERLKGVDSTLKIQPAKLEDSAVYLCASSLAWDTEAFFGQGTRLTVV.

The chain uses TRBV7-4 and TRBJ2-7, with D maybe TRBD1 (5 bases). The V end lost 0 bases, the J end lost 1 base, and 16 bases lay between the germline ends. The CDR3 sequence is 17 residues long. The germline gives CDR1 SGHVT, CDR2 SQSDAQ. DNA for the CDR3: TGTGCCAGCAGCTTAGCCCCCGAGGCAGGGATTTCCTACGAGCAGTACTTC. Translating gives CASSLAPEAGISYEQYF.

This clone has more than one count but fewer than ten. This chain connects TRBV12-1 to TRBJ2-3; the D call of TRBD2 is as the table states it, not checked on the DNA. TRBV12-1 is labeled a pseudogene. The CDR3 extends over 14 amino acids. CDR3 nucleotides: TGTGCCAGCAGCTCCCCACCTCGGGAGAAGACGCAGTATTTT. Translation: CASSSPPREKTQYF.

The rearrangement uses TRBV2 and TRBJ1-4; 8 nucleotides align to TRBD1. V gave up 5 bases and J gave up 8 bases; unmatched junction bases: 7. There are 14 residues in the CDR3. The germline gives CDR1 SNHLY, CDR2 FYNNEI. In DNA form, the CDR3 reads TGTGCCAGCAGTCGACAGGGGAGGGCGGAAAAACTGTTTTTT. Protein: CASSRQGRAEKLFF.

The chain carries TRBV6-5 and TRBJ2-7; TRBD1 agrees at 7 bases. With V trimmed by 10 bases and J by 0 bases, 3 bases remained unmatched. CDR1 is MNHEY, CDR2 SVGAGI, per germline. The length of the CDR3 is 12 residues. The CDR3 DNA sequence: TGTGCCACCGACAGGGCCTCCTACGAGCAGTACTTC. The encoded protein is CATDRASYEQYF.

The chain is built from TRBV19 and TRBJ1-1; 7 positions agree with TRBD1. The CDR3 contains 14 residues. Unmatched junction bases numbered 4, after V lost 5 bases and J lost 1 base. CDR1 is LNHDA, CDR2 SQIVND, per germline (reference sequence). CDR3 loop: CASSLGQKNTEAFF. The CDR3 bases are TGTGCCAGTAGTTTGGGACAGAAGAACACTGAAGCTTTCTTT.

The rearrangement joins TRBV21-1 to TRBJ2-7; the listed D gene, TRBD2, was not tested against the DNA. TRBV21-1 is tagged as a pseudogene. The CDR3 has 17 residues. The CDR3 protein is CASSKARWTSGSYEQYF. The DNA for the CDR3 is TGTGCCAGCAGCAAGGCTAGGTGGACTAGCGGGTCGTACGAGCAGTACTTC.

This sequence joins TRBV7-2 and TRBJ2-7; possibly TRBD2 for D (6 bases). The V end lost 1 base, the J end lost 0 bases, and 16 bases lay between the germline ends. CDR1 is SGHTA and CDR2 is FQGNSA in the germline V gene. The CDR3 length is 17 residues. CDR3 DNA: TGTGCCAGCAGCTTAGTTACGACTAGGGTCCTCTCCTACGAGCAGTACTTC. It specifies CASSLVTTRVLSYEQYF.

The chain couples TRBV19 to TRBJ2-7, with D uncertain. Germline V gene data show CDR1 as LNHDA and CDR2 as SQIVND (reference sequence). V lost 5 bases and J lost 4, with 15 bases in between. CDR3 length: 14 amino acids. CDR3: CASSRMGSQYEQYF. Here the CDR3 DNA reads TGTGCCAGTAGTCGAATGGGATCCCAGTACGAGCAGTACTTC.

The chain employs TRBV28 and TRBJ1-2; 8 bases map to TRBD1. The length of the CDR3 is 16 residues. J gave up 5 bases and V 3 bases, and 11 bases lay outside the gene matches. Germline CDR1 and CDR2: MDHEN and SYDVKM. CDR3 in DNA: TGTGCCAGCAGTTTCCGCTGGACAGGGACACTTTATGGCTACACCTTC. As protein: CASSFRWTGTLYGYTF.

The V call is TRBV7-7, the J call TRBJ1-1; D remains ambiguous. The CDR3 spans 13 residues. The germline CDR1 and CDR2 sequences are SSHAT and FNYEAQ (reference sequence). V was trimmed by 0 bases and J by 5 bases, leaving 7 bases between them. The CDR3 DNA reads TGTGCCAGCAGCTTAGCGCTCGGGACTGAAGCTTTCTTT. Its translation: CASSLALGTEAFF.

The J gene is TRBJ2-7, the V gene TRBV7-2; D may be TRBD1 or TRBD2 (5 bases each). The CDR3 sequence is 15 residues long. V was cut by 4 bases and J by 0 bases, with 13 bases left in between. In germline, CDR1 is SGHTA, CDR2 FQGNSA. This chain's CDR3 is CASSSPGTTSYEQYF. Written as DNA, the CDR3 is TGTGCCAGCAGCTCCCCGGGGACGACCTCCTACGAGCAGTACTTC.

The V call is TRBV7-2, the J call TRBJ2-7, with a possible D match to TRBD2 (6 bases). The CDR3 extends over 13 amino acids. Trimming took 5 bases from V and 7 from J, leaving 15 bases between them. Looked up from germline, CDR1 is SGHTA and CDR2 is FQGNSA. Here the CDR3 DNA reads TGTGCCAGCAGCCAAAGCCCGGGGAGGGAGCAGTACTTC. Translation: CASSQSPGREQYF. Full variable domain (outside the CDR3, taken from reference TRBV7-2 and TRBJ2-7): GAGVSQSPSNKVTEKGKDVELRCDPISGHTALYWYRQSLGQGLEFLIYFQGNSAPDKSGLPSDRFSAERTGGSVSTLTIQRTQQEDSAVYLCASSQSPGREQYFGPGTRLTVT.

In the case of this clone: The same CDR3 can be traced to other DNA sequences in this sample. The rearrangement uses TRBV2 and TRBJ1-5, with TRBD1 matching 8 bases. The germline V gene encodes CDR1 SNHLY and CDR2 FYNNEI. The CDR3 spans 14 residues. V lost 6 bases, J lost 4 bases, and 5 bases stayed unmatched. The CDR3, as DNA: TGTGCCAGCAGCGGGACAGGAAAAAATCAGCCCCAGCATTTT. Translation: CASSGTGKNQPQHF.

V gene TRBV5-1 combines with J gene TRBJ1-1; D is uncertain. Germline CDR1 is SGHRS and CDR2 is YFSETQ. The V and J ends lost 1 base and 1 base respectively, with 8 bases between them. The CDR3 contains 14 residues. CDR3 sequence reads: CASSLMAGNTEAFF. The CDR3 nucleotides are TGCGCCAGCAGCTTGATGGCAGGGAACACTGAAGCTTTCTTT.

The CDR3 reads CASRRDSPGELFF. The DNA for the CDR3 is TGTGCCAGCAGGCGGGACTCGCCTGGGGAGCTGTTTTTT. The chain employs TRBV2 and TRBJ2-2; tentatively, D is TRBD2 (6 bases). The CDR3 loop spans 13 amino acids. The V end lost 6 bases, the J end lost 8 bases, and 13 bases lay between the germline ends. Germline loops: CDR1 SNHLY, CDR2 FYNNEI.

This clone has more than one count but fewer than ten. The chain is built from TRBV19 and TRBJ1-1; no reliable D call. The CDR3 extends over 13 amino acids. From germline, CDR1 is LNHDA and CDR2 SQIVND (reference sequence). The V and J ends lost 6 bases and 4 bases respectively, with 12 bases between them. This CDR3 reads CASRLREGTEAFF. The CDR3, as DNA: TGTGCCAGTAGGTTAAGGGAGGGCACTGAAGCTTTCTTT.

This clone showed up just a few times. This rearrangement joins TRBV19 to TRBJ2-7; either TRBD1 or TRBD2 may fit D (6 bases each). Germline CDR1 LNHDA, CDR2 SQIVND (reference sequence). The CDR3 is 14 amino acids. V was shortened by 5 bases and J by 5 bases, with 16 bases between the two germline ends. CDR3 sequence: CASSPGGGRNEQYF. Written as DNA, the CDR3 is TGTGCCAGTAGTCCCGGAGGGGGGCGGAACGAGCAGTACTTC.

The V and J genes are TRBV7-3 and TRBJ2-1; 7 bases align to TRBD2. Trimming took 4 bases from V and 7 from J; bases not matched to a gene: 19. The V gene's germline CDR1 is SGHTA and CDR2 FQGTGA. The CDR3 has 18 amino acids. CDR3 protein: CASSSMSLAGRSQNEQFF. CDR3 DNA sequence: TGTGCCAGCAGCTCTATGTCGTTAGCGGGTCGGTCCCAAAATGAGCAGTTCTTC.